The following is a TCR beta chain sequence with its context. Its target is not known. The data were obtained in a study of post-analysis software for immune sequencing data. Study outcomes and limitations: Patients showed TRBV5-6, TRBV5-1 and TRBV20-1 among five TRBV segments more frequent than in controls. Samples sharing a preparation batch grouped tightly together when assessed by F measure.

CDR3 length: 17 amino acids. Germline V gene data show CDR1 as SGHRS and CDR2 as YFSETQ. The V gene lost 0 bases and the J gene lost 0 bases, with 13 bases spanning the gap. Unique molecular identifiers had been added to the TCR beta cDNA libraries. TCRdb recomputed calls from the PCR reads with MiXCR, one row per CDR3 protein. The table has roughly 870,000 distinct CDR3 sequences, under 70% seen once; the top ten hold approximately 4.5%. The genes are TRBV5-1 and TRBJ2-4, with D possibly called TRBD1 or TRBD2 (5 bases each). The source material was blood. The receptor was derived from a girl aged 5 to 17 with multiple sclerosis. In DNA form, the CDR3 reads TGCGCCAGCAGCTTGGATGGGGGTCCGGTAGCCAAAAACATTCAGTACTTC. It is translated as CASSLDGGPVAKNIQYF.